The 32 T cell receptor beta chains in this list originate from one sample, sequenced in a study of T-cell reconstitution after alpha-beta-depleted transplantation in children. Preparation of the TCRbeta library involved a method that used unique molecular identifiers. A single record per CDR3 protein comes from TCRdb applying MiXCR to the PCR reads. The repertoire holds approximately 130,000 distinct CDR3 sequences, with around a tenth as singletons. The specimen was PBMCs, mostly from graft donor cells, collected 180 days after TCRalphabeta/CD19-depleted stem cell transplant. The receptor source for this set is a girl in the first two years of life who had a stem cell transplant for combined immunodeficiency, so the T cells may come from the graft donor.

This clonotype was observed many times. CDR3 residues: CASSLFGTQYF. CDR3 sequence (DNA): TGTGCCAGCAGCTTATTCGGGACCCAGTACTTC. The V and J genes are TRBV7-2 and TRBJ2-5; D call uncertain. CDR3 length: 11 residues. V shed 2 bases and J shed 7 bases, with 5 bases lying between them. Germline V gene sequence: CDR1 SGHTA, CDR2 FQGNSA.

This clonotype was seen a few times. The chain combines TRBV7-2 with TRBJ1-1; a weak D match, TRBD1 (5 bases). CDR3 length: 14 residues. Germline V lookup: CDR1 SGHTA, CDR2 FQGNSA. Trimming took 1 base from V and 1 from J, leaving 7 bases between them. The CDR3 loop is CASSLDGGNTEAFF. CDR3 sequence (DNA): TGTGCCAGCAGCTTAGATGGGGGGAACACTGAAGCTTTCTTT.

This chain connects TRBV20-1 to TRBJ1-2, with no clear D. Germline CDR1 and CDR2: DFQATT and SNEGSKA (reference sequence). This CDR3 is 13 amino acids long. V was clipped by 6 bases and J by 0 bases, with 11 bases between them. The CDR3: CSALSGANYGYTF. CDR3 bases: TGCAGTGCCTTGAGTGGGGCTAACTATGGCTACACCTTC.

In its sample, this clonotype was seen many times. The CDR3 here is CSARRTGGYGYTF. In DNA form, the CDR3 reads TGCAGTGCTAGACGGACAGGGGGCTATGGCTACACCTTC. The rearrangement joins TRBV20-1 to TRBJ1-2, with TRBD1 matching 10 bases. Germline assignment: CDR1 DFQATT and CDR2 SNEGSKA (reference sequence). The J segment lost 4 bases and the V segment lost 2 bases, leaving 1 base of the junction unmatched. CDR3 length equals 13 residues.

CDR3 sequence reads: CASHWGATGELFF. For the CDR3, the DNA is TGTGCCAGCCACTGGGGCGCCACCGGGGAGCTGTTTTTT. The chain has TRBV12-3 or TRBV12-4 and TRBJ2-2; D perhaps matches TRBD1 (5 bases). Trimming left V 8 bases short and J 4 bases short, with 11 bases between. CDR3 length: 13 amino acids.

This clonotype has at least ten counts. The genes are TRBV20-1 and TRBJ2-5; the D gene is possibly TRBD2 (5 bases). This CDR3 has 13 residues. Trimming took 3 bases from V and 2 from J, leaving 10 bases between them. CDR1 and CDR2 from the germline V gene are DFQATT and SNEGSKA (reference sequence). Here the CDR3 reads CSARAGGQETQYF. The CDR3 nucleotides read TGCAGTGCTAGGGCAGGCGGGCAAGAGACCCAGTACTTC.

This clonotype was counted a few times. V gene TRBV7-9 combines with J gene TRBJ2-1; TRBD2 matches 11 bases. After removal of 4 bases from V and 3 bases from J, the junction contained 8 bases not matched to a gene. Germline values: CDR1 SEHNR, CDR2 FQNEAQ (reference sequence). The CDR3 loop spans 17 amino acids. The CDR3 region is CASSSLPGLAVYNEQFF. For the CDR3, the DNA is TGTGCCAGCAGCTCTCTACCGGGACTAGCGGTCTACAATGAGCAGTTCTTC.

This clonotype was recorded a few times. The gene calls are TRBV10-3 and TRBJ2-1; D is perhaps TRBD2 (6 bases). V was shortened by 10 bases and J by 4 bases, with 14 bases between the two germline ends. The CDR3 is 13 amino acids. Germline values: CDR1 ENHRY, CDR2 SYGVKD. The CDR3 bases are TGTGCCACCACGGGAGCGGAGTACAATGAGCAGTTCTTC. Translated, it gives CATTGAEYNEQFF.

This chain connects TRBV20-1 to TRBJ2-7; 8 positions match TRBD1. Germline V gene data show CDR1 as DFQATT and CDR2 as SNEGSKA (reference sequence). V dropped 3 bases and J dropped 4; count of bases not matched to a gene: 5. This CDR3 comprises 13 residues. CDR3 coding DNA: TGCAGTGCTAGTCTGCAGGGGGCTTACGAGCAGTACTTC. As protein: CSASLQGAYEQYF.

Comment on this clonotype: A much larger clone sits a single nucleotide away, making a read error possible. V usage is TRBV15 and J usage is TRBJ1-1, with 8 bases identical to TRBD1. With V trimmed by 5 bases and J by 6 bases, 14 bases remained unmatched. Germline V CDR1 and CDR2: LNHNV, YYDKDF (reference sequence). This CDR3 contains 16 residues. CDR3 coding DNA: TGTGCCACCAGCCTTCGGACAGGGAAGGTTGCCTCTGAAGCTTTCTTT. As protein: CATSLRTGKVASEAFF.

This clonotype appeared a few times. The CDR3 reads CASSYMDEQFF. CDR3 nucleotides: TGTGCCAGCAGTTACATGGATGAGCAGTTCTTC. The chain recombines TRBV6-2 or TRBV6-3 with TRBJ2-1; D unresolved. Per the germline V gene, CDR1 is MNHEY and CDR2 is SVGEGT. V was shortened by 2 bases and J by 8 bases, with 4 bases between the two germline ends. CDR3 length: 11 amino acids.

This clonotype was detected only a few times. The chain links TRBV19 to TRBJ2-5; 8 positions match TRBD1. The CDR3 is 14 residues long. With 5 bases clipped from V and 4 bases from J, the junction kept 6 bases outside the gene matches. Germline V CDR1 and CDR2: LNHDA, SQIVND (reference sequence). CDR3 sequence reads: CASSYDRGRETQYF. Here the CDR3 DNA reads TGTGCCAGTAGTTACGACAGGGGTCGAGAGACCCAGTACTTC.

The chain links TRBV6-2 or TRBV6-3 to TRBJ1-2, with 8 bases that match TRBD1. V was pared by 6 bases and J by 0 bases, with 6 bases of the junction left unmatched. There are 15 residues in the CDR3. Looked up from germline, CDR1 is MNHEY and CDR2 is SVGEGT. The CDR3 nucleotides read TGTGCCAGCAGCTCCGGGACAGGAGCTAACTATGGCTACACCTTC. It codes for CASSSGTGANYGYTF.

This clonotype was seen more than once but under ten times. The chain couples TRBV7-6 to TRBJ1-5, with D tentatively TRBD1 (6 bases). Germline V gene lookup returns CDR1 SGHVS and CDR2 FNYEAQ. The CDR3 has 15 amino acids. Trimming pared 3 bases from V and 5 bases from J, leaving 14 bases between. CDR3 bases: TGTGCCAGCAGCTTTGGCACAGGGAAAGATCAGCCCCAGCATTTT. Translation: CASSFGTGKDQPQHF.

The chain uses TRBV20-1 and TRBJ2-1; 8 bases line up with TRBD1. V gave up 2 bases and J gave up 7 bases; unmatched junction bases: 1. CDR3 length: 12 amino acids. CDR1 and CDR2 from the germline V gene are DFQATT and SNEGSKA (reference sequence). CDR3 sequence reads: CSARRQGNEQFF. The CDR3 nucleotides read TGCAGTGCTAGACGACAGGGGAATGAGCAGTTCTTC.

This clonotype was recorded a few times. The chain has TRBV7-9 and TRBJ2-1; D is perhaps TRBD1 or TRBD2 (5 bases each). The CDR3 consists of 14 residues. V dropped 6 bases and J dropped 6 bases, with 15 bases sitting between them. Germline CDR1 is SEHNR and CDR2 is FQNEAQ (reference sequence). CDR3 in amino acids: CASRTHRGANEQFF. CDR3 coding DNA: TGTGCCAGCAGGACCCACCGGGGCGCCAATGAGCAGTTCTTC.

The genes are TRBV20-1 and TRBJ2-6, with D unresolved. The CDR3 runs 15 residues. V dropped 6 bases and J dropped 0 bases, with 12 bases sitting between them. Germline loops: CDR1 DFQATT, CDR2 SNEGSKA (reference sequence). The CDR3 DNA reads TGCAGTGCGCACCACACTGTCTCTGGGGCCAACGTCCTGACTTTC. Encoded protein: CSAHHTVSGANVLTF.

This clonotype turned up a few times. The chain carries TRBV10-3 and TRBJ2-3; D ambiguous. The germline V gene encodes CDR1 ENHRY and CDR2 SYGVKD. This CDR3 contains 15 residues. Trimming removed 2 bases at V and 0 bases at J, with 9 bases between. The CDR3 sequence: CAISEGRSSTDTQYF. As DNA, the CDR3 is TGTGCCATCAGTGAGGGTCGCAGTAGCACAGATACGCAGTATTTT.

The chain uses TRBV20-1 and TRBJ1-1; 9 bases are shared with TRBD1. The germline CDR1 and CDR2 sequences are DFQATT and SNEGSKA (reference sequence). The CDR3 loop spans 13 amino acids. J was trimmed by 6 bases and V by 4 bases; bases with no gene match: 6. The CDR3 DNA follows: TGCAGTGCTACTCGGGACAGGGACGCTGAAGCTTTCTTT. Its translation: CSATRDRDAEAFF.

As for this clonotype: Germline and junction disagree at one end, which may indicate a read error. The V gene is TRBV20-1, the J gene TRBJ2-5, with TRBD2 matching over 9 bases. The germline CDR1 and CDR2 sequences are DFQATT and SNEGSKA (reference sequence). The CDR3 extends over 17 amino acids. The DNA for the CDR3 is TGCTGTGCTAGCCCCACCGGGTGGCGGGGGGGAGGAGAGACCCAGTACTTC. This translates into CCASPTGWRGGGETQYF.

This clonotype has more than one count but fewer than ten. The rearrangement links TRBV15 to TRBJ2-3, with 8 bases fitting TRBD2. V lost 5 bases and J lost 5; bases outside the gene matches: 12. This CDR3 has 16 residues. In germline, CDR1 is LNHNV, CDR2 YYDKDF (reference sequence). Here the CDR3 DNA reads TGTGCCACCAGCCCGCCCGTGGGACTAGAAAGAGATACGCAGTATTTT. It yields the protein CATSPPVGLERDTQYF.

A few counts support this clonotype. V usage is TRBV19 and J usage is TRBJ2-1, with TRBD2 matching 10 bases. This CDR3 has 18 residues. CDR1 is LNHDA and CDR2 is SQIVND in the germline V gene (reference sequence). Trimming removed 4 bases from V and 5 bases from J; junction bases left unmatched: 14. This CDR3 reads CASSSRPNVAGGNNEQFF. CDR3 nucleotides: TGTGCCAGTAGTAGCAGGCCGAACGTAGCGGGAGGTAACAATGAGCAGTTCTTC.

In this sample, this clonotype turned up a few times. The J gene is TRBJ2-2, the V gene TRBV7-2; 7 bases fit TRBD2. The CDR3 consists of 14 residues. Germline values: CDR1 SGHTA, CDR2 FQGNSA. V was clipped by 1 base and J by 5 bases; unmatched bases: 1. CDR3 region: CASSLVGGTGELFF. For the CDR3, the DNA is TGTGCCAGCAGCTTAGTCGGGGGGACCGGGGAGCTGTTTTTT.

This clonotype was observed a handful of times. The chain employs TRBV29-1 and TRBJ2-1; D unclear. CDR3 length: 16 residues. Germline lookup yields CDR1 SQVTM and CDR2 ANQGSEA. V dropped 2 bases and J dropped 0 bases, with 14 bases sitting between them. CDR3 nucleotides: TGCAGCGTTGAAAGGTGGTTACGGCTCTCCTACAATGAGCAGTTCTTC. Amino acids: CSVERWLRLSYNEQFF.

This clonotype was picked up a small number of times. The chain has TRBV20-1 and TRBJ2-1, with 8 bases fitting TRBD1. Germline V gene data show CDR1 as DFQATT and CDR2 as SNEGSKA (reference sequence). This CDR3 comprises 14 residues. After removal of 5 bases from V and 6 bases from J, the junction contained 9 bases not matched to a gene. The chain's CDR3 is CSAHPTGVFNEQFF. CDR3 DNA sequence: TGCAGTGCTCACCCGACAGGGGTTTTCAATGAGCAGTTCTTC.

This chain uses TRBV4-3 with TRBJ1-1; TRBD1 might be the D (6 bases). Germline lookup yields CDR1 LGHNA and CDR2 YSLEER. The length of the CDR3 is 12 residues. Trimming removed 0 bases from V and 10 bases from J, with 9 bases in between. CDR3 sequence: CASSQDGRGAFF. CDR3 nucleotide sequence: TGCGCCAGCAGCCAAGATGGCAGGGGAGCTTTCTTT.

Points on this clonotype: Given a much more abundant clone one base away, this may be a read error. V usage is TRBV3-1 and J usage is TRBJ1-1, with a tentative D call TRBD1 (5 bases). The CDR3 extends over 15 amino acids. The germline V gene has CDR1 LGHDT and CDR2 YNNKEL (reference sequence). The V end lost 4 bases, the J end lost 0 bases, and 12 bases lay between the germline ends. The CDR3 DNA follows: TGTGCCAGCAGCCTTCTGGGAGGGGTGAACACTGAAGCTTTCTTT. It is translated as CASSLLGGVNTEAFF.

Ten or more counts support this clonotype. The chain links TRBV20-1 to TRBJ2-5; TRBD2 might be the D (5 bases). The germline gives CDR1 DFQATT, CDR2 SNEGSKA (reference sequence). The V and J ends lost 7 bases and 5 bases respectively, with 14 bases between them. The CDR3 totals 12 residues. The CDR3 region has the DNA TGCAGTGTTGTACTAGTCGGGGAGACCCAGTACTTC. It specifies CSVVLVGETQYF.

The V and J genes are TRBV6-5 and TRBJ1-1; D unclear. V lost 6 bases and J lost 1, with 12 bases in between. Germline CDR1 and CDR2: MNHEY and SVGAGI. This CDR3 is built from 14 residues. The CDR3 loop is CASSRYHRNTEAFF. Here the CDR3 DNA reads TGTGCCAGCAGCCGTTATCATCGGAACACTGAAGCTTTCTTT.

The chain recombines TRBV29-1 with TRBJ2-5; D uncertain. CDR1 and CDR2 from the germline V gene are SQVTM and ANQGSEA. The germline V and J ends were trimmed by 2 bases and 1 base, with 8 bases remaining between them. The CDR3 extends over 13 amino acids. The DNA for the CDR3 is TGCAGCGTTGAAAAAGCTCCCCAAGAGACCCAGTACTTC. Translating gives CSVEKAPQETQYF. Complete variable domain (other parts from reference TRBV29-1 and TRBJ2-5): SAVISQKPSRDICQRGTSLTIQCQVDSQVTMMFWYRQQPGQSLTLIATANQGSEATYESGFVIDKFPISRPNLTFSTLTVSNMSPEDSSIYLCSVEKAPQETQYFGPGTRLLVL.

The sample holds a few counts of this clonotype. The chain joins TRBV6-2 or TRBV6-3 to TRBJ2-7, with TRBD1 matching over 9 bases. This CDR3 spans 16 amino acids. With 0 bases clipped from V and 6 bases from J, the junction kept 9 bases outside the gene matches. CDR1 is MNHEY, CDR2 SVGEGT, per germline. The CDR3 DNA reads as TGTGCCAGCAGTTACTCGTCATACAGGGGGCGCCGCGAGCAGTACTTC. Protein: CASSYSSYRGRREQYF.

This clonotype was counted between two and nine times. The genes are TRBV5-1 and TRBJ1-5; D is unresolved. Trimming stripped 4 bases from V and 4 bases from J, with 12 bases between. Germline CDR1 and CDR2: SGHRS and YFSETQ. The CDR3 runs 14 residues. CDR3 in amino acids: CASSPALWNQPQHF. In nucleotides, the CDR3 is TGCGCCAGCAGCCCTGCTTTGTGGAATCAGCCCCAGCATTTT.